The following is a TCR beta chain sequence with its context. The data originate from a study of CD8+ T cells in alopecia areata. Germline CDR1 is MDHEN and CDR2 is SYDVKM. CDR3 length equals 14 residues. Trimming removed 5 bases from V and 5 bases from J, with 16 bases in between. cDNA prepared by RNA extraction and subsequent reverse transcription served as the template for sequencing. Produced via immunoSEQ multiplex PCR; TCRdb's table is partial and in-frame only. The sample has 89,000 or so clones; 45% to 60% are singletons. The TCR sequence derives from a human donor with alopecia areata. The chain has TRBV28 and TRBJ2-7; perhaps TRBD2 as D (6 bases). The sequencing input was NKG2D-high CD8+ T cells sorted from blood. CDR3 sequence (DNA): TGTGCCAGCAGTCTGGCGGGACCTGGCCACGAGCAGTACTTC. It is translated as CASSLAGPGHEQYF.